Sequencing of this T cell receptor (beta chain) was carried out in a study of blood T cells in healthy people across ages. Combining a sample-barcoded 5' primer with a J-beta primer mix, a second PCR ran for roughly 7 to 12 cycles. TCRdb reprocessed the 5' RACE reads with MiXCR, giving one entry per CDR3 protein. The sample contains approximately 830,000 distinct CDR3 sequences, 62% of which appear only once. On this clonotype itself: Its target is unknown.

Findings and limits, study-wide: Compared with aged donors, long-lived donors showed fewer expanded clones, suggesting selection. Investigators treated diversity estimates from one million T cells as underestimates.

Between the trimmed V and J ends, which lost 6 bases and 3 bases, there was a span of 9 bases. The germline V gene has CDR1 MDHEN and CDR2 SYDVKM. This CDR3 region has 12 residues. The chain couples TRBV28 to TRBJ2-7, with D unresolved. This TCR derives from a man aged 30 to 45 in good health. Input material: blood. For the CDR3, the DNA is TGTGCCAGCAGAACTTTAGGCTACGAGCAGTACTTC. Its protein product is CASRTLGYEQYF.